These 18 T cell receptor beta chains were all obtained from the same sample, sequenced in a study of T cells in Graves' hyperthyroidism and ophthalmopathy. Template material for amplifying TCR beta CDR3 regions consisted of RNA transcripts. First-round RT-PCR with HTBI primers amplified the TCR CDR3 region. TCRdb independently ran MiXCR on the multiplex PCR reads; one entry per CDR3 protein. The sample has some 350,000 distinct CDR3 sequences, about a fifth seen once; the top ten hold about 3.7%. The specimen was blood. Receptors were obtained from a woman aged 18-29 years with Graves' hyperthyroidism.

This clonotype occurred many times. The chain employs TRBV3-1 and TRBJ2-5; TRBD2 matches 10 bases. The CDR3 loop spans 17 amino acids. Trimming took 3 bases from V and 4 from J; bases not matched to a gene: 11. The germline V gene has CDR1 LGHDT and CDR2 YNNKEL (reference sequence). This CDR3 reads CASSHVSRGLARETQYF. The CDR3 DNA reads TGTGCCAGCAGCCACGTTTCCCGGGGACTAGCGCGAGAGACCCAGTACTTC.

The rearrangement joins TRBV11-2 to TRBJ2-5; the D gene is possibly TRBD2 (5 bases). The CDR3 has 16 amino acids. V was trimmed by 5 bases and J by 4 bases, leaving 20 bases between them. The germline V gene encodes CDR1 SGHAT and CDR2 FQNNGV. In DNA form, the CDR3 reads TGTGCCAGCAGCCCGGTTGGACTGACCCATCGAGAGACCCAGTACTTC. It translates to CASSPVGLTHRETQYF.

This clonotype was recorded a few times. The J gene is TRBJ2-3, the V gene TRBV24-1, with no clear D. V was shortened by 9 bases and J by 3 bases, with 12 bases between the two germline ends. This CDR3 is built from 13 residues. CDR1 and CDR2 (germline): KGHDR, SFDVKD. CDR3 sequence (DNA): TGTGCCACCCAGGACCCCGGAACAGATACGCAGTATTTT. This sequence encodes CATQDPGTDTQYF.

This clonotype occurred many times. The junction departs from the called germline gene at one end, perhaps through a read error. The rearrangement links TRBV19 to TRBJ1-1; D gene uncertain. Germline V gene data show CDR1 as LNHDA and CDR2 as SQIVND (reference sequence). The CDR3 extends over 13 amino acids. In DNA form, the CDR3 reads TGTGCCAGTACTATACGACAGAACACTGAAGCTTTCTTT. Translated, it gives CASTIRQNTEAFF.

This clonotype appeared many times. The CDR3 DNA sequence: TGTGCCAGCAGCTTAGAGGGACGGGTCACTGAAGCTTTCTTT. Its translation: CASSLEGRVTEAFF. The genes are TRBV7-9 and TRBJ1-1; D is possibly TRBD1 (5 bases). Trimming took off 1 base at V and 4 bases at J, with 10 bases between the two ends. The germline CDR1 and CDR2 sequences are SEHNR and FQNEAQ (reference sequence). CDR3 length equals 14 residues.

This chain joins TRBV7-8 and TRBJ1-1; 7 bases map to TRBD1. CDR3 length equals 15 residues. V lost 1 base, J lost 3 bases, and 5 bases stayed unmatched. Looked up from germline, CDR1 is SGHVS and CDR2 is FQNEAQ. For the CDR3, the DNA is TGTGCCAGCAGCTTAGGGAACAGGGGAGACACTGAAGCTTTCTTT. Encoded protein: CASSLGNRGDTEAFF.

This sequence joins TRBV12-3 or TRBV12-4 and TRBJ1-2; the D gene is possibly TRBD1 (6 bases). This CDR3 contains 13 residues. The V gene lost 8 bases and the J gene lost 5 bases, with 15 bases spanning the gap. The CDR3 bases are TGTGCCAGCCGTCGACGGGGACAATATGGCTACACCTTC. This translates into CASRRRGQYGYTF.

This clonotype was recorded many times. Sequence at one end of the junction differs from germline and may be a read error. V gene TRBV14 combines with J gene TRBJ2-6; D may be TRBD1 (5 bases). CDR1 and CDR2 (germline): SGHDN, FVKESK. The CDR3 is made up of 15 amino acids. The CDR3 region has the DNA TGTGCCAGCAGCCTCCTCTCCTCTGGGGCCAGCGTCCTGACTTTC. Translating gives CASSLLSSGASVLTF. The variable domain in full, with the rest retrieved from reference TRBV14 and TRBJ2-6, is EAGVTQFPSHSVIEKGQTVTLRCDPISGHDNLYWYRRVMGKEIKFLLHFVKESKQDESGMPNNRFLAERTGGTYSTLKVQPAELEDSGVYFCASSLLSSGASVLTFGAGSRLTVL.

This clonotype occurred many times. The chain links TRBV5-1 to TRBJ2-7, with 9 bases that match TRBD1. Trimming took 4 bases from V and 6 from J; bases not matched to a gene: 5. CDR1 and CDR2 from the germline V gene are SGHRS and YFSETQ. The CDR3 runs to 13 residues. CDR3: CASSVGQGTEQYF. CDR3 coding DNA: TGCGCCAGCAGCGTGGGACAGGGCACCGAGCAGTACTTC.

This clonotype was observed at least ten times. The chain couples TRBV27 to TRBJ1-1, with D hard to call. Germline loops: CDR1 MNHEY, CDR2 SMNVEV (reference sequence). The CDR3 is 13 amino acids. V lost 3 bases, J lost 1 base, and 6 bases lay in between. CDR3 DNA: TGTGCCAGCAGTTTCGACTGGAACACTGAAGCTTTCTTT. This translates into CASSFDWNTEAFF.

This clonotype was picked up a small number of times. The chain joins TRBV6-1 to TRBJ2-5; 10 nucleotides align to TRBD2. V shed 4 bases and J 5 bases; nucleotides not matched to a gene: 10. The CDR3 consists of 16 residues. Germline V lookup: CDR1 MNHNS, CDR2 SASEGT. DNA of the CDR3: TGTGCCAGCAGTGTGGCTAGCGGGGGATATTTCGAGACCCAGTACTTC. Translation: CASSVASGGYFETQYF.

The table lists this clonotype with many counts. The gene calls are TRBV6-5 and TRBJ2-2, with D uncertain. V lost 1 base to trimming and J lost 0 bases, with 3 bases between them. The CDR3 is 14 amino acids. The germline gives CDR1 MNHEY, CDR2 SVGAGI. The chain's CDR3 is CASSYLSNTGELFF. CDR3 DNA sequence: TGTGCCAGCAGTTACTTGTCGAACACCGGGGAGCTGTTTTTT.

This clonotype has at least ten counts. This chain connects TRBV10-3 to TRBJ1-3; a possible D gene is TRBD1 (5 bases). The CDR3 runs 14 residues. CDR1 ENHRY and CDR2 SYGVKD come from the germline V gene. V shed 3 bases and J shed 2 bases, with 8 bases lying between them. The CDR3 loop is CAISDGGTGNTIYF. CDR3 in DNA: TGTGCCATCAGTGACGGGGGGACTGGAAACACCATATATTTT.

V and J are TRBV24-1 and TRBJ2-7, with a possible D match to TRBD2 (5 bases). Between the trimmed V and J ends, which lost 9 bases and 5 bases, there was a span of 16 bases. The CDR3 has 13 residues. From germline, CDR1 is KGHDR and CDR2 SFDVKD. The CDR3 region is CATSEGGSHEQYF. In DNA form, the CDR3 reads TGTGCCACCTCCGAGGGTGGCAGCCACGAGCAGTACTTC.

This clonotype has ten or more counts. The chain is built from TRBV6-5 and TRBJ1-5, with 8 positions matching TRBD1. The germline gives CDR1 MNHEY, CDR2 SVGAGI. V was clipped by 4 bases and J by 0 bases; unmatched bases: 8. The CDR3 extends over 17 amino acids. For the CDR3, the DNA is TGTGCCAGCAGTTGGGACAGGCCCCGATATAGCAATCAGCCCCAGCATTTT. It translates to CASSWDRPRYSNQPQHF.

This clonotype was detected ten times or more. The genes are TRBV11-1 and TRBJ1-1, with D tentatively TRBD1 (5 bases). The CDR3 contains 13 residues. The V and J ends lost 5 bases and 3 bases respectively, with 10 bases between them. Per germline, CDR1 SGHAT and CDR2 FQDESV (reference sequence). The CDR3 coding sequence is TGTGCCAGCAGCGCCGGGGGGTACACTGAAGCTTTCTTT. It specifies CASSAGGYTEAFF.

This clonotype has a count of ten or more. The CDR3 DNA reads as TGTGCCAGCAGTTTAGGCCGCATGGGACTTGAGACCCAGTACTTC. This encodes CASSLGRMGLETQYF. The gene calls are TRBV27 and TRBJ2-5, with TRBD2 as a possible D gene (6 bases). Trimming shortened V by 2 bases and J by 5 bases, and 15 bases separated the two germline ends. The CDR3 totals 15 residues. Germline V lookup: CDR1 MNHEY, CDR2 SMNVEV (reference sequence).

At least ten counts were recorded for this clonotype. The chain couples TRBV20-1 to TRBJ2-5; D is perhaps TRBD1 or TRBD2 (6 bases each). V was trimmed by 3 bases and J by 2 bases, leaving 13 bases between them. Germline CDR1 and CDR2: DFQATT and SNEGSKA (reference sequence). The CDR3 is 14 residues long. The CDR3, as DNA: TGCAGTGCTAGCCGGGGGACACTTCAAGAGACCCAGTACTTC. It specifies CSASRGTLQETQYF.